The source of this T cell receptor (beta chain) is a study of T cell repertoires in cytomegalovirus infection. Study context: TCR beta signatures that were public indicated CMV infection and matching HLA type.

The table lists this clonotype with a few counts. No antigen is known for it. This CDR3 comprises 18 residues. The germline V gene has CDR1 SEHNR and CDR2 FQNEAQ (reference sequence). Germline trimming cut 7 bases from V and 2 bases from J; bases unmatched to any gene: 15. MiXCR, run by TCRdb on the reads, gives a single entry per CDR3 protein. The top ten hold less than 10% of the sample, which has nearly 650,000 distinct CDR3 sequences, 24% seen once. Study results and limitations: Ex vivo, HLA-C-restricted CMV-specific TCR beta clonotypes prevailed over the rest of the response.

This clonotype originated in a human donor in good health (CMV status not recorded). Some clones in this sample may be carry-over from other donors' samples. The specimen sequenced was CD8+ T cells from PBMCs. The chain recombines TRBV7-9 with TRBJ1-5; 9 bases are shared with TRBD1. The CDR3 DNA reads TGTGCCAGCACCATCGGGACAGGGCCTGAGTGGCGCAATCAGCCCCAGCATTTT. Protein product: CASTIGTGPEWRNQPQHF.